This TCR beta chain originates from a study of blood T cell repertoires in COVID-19. Study in general: Material from acute and convalescent COVID-19 was sourced from the United States, Italy and Spain.

Germline values: CDR1 SGHTA, CDR2 FQGNSA. This CDR3 has 15 residues. V dropped 1 base and J dropped 9; count of bases not matched to a gene: 4. In the original processing: Amplification with reference gene primers provided the estimates of nucleated cell counts. Sequencing used immunoSEQ multiplex PCR; TCRdb keeps in-frame clones, though not all of them. D and trimming come from the DNA, and the V and J calls and clone size come from that table. The sample has 250,000 to 350,000 clones, 75% to 95% seen once. V gene TRBV7-2 combines with J gene TRBJ1-6; the match to TRBD1 covers 9 bases. Sequenced: peripheral blood. The receptor comes from a woman aged 25 to 39 with COVID-19, enrolled during active disease. The CDR3 is CASSLDRGPGSPLHF. CDR3 DNA sequence: TGTGCCAGCAGCTTAGACAGGGGGCCTGGTTCACCCCTCCACTTT.